This is a list of T cell receptor beta chains from one sample in a study of OX40 agonist ivuxolimab in advanced cancers. Sequencing used immunoSEQ multiplex PCR; TCRdb keeps in-frame clones, though not all of them. The sample lists 100,000 to 150,000 clones; roughly 90% were seen once. This specimen was CD4+ or CD8+ T cells sorted from blood, taken in a trial of the OX40 agonist ivuxolimab. Receptors were obtained from an adult with an advanced solid tumor such as melanoma, head and neck, liver or kidney cancer. The CDR3 runs from the conserved cysteine through the conserved F or W. The D gene is left open where the match is weak. Expanded clones get a size class; other rows say once, few or many, or leave the size out.

j_call clone_size d_call cdr3_length v_call cdr3_aa cdr3_nt
TRBJ2-1 . TRBD1 16 TRBV5-1 CASSVEGTGTYNEQFF TGCGCCAGCAGCGTCGAAGGGACAGGCACCTACAATGAGCAGTTCTTC
TRBJ2-7 . . 15 TRBV4-3 CASSQVARADYEQYF TGCGCCAGCAGCCAAGTTGCCCGCGCAGACTACGAGCAGTACTTC
TRBJ1-5 . TRBD1 15 TRBV18 CASSPRGQGPQPQHF TGTGCCAGCTCACCACGAGGACAGGGACCACAGCCCCAGCATTTT
TRBJ1-2 once TRBD1 14 TRBV28 CASRPGQGSDGYTF TGTGCCAGCAGACCGGGACAGGGTTCGGATGGCTACACCTTC
TRBJ1-2 . TRBD1 16 TRBV19 CASSSGDRDLTYGYTF TGTGCCAGTAGTTCCGGGGACAGGGATCTCACCTATGGCTACACCTTC
TRBJ2-3 once TRBD2 15 TRBV10-1 CASSDGLAGTDTQYF TGCGCCAGCAGTGATGGACTAGCGGGGACAGATACGCAGTATTTT
TRBJ1-1 . . 11 TRBV28 CAIGEAREAFF TGTGCCATCGGGGAGGCCAGGGAGGCTTTCTTT
TRBJ2-1 . TRBD2 14 TRBV28 CASTPGTSGRAPFF TGTGCCAGCACCCCCGGGACTAGCGGGAGGGCTCCGTTCTTC
TRBJ2-4 . . 17 TRBV7-3 CASSPTWGGRGKNIQYF TGTGCCAGCAGTCCCACGTGGGGGGGCCGTGGCAAAAACATTCAGTACTTC
TRBJ1-1 . . 14 TRBV5-5 CASTPRGLNTEAFF TGTGCCAGCACCCCCAGGGGCCTGAACACTGAAGCTTTCTTT
TRBJ2-5 once TRBD2 14 TRBV2 CASSTSGSQETQYF TGTGCCAGCAGTACTAGCGGGAGTCAAGAGACCCAGTACTTC
TRBJ2-7 . . 14 TRBV5-8 CASSATNMEYEQYF TGTGCCAGCAGCGCCACCAATATGGAGTACGAGCAGTACTTC
TRBJ2-7 medium-sized TRBD1 14 TRBV29-1 CSVAGQELSYEQYF TGCAGCGTTGCCGGACAGGAGCTCTCCTACGAGCAGTACTTC
TRBJ1-1 few TRBD1 16 TRBV9 CASSALDRVRDTEAFF TGTGCCAGCAGCGCCCTCGACAGGGTAAGAGACACTGAAGCTTTCTTT
TRBJ2-3 . TRBD1 15 TRBV5-1 CASSQTGQGTDTQYF TGCGCCAGCAGCCAAACCGGACAGGGAACAGATACGCAGTATTTT
TRBJ1-5 once . 15 TRBV4-2 CASSQGVQDHQPQHF TGTGCCAGCAGCCAAGGGGTCCAGGATCACCAGCCCCAGCATTTT
TRBJ2-5 . TRBD1 18 TRBV7-9 CASSHPEEDRGPGETQYF TGCGCCAGCAGCCATCCCGAAGAGGACAGGGGGCCGGGGGAGACCCAGTACTTC
TRBJ2-4 . TRBD1 17 TRBV7-2 CASSSTAGTGGKNIQYF TGTGCCAGCAGCTCAACCGCCGGGACAGGGGGTAAAAACATTCAGTACTTC
TRBJ2-7 once . 14 TRBV11-2 CASSLVTLSYEQYF TGTGCCAGCAGCTTAGTGACCCTCTCCTACGAGCAGTACTTC
TRBJ2-2 once TRBD2 17 TRBV7-3 CASSTTSGRASGGELFF TGTGCCAGCAGCACCACTAGCGGGAGGGCCTCGGGCGGGGAGCTGTTTTTT